A single sample gave rise to the 14 T cell receptor beta chains below, sequenced in a study of blood T cell repertoires in COVID-19. Libraries were prepared by immunoSEQ multiplex PCR; TCRdb keeps only in-frame clonotypes and omits some of them. The sample shows fewer than 300,000 clones, 88% of them seen only once. Material for sequencing was peripheral blood. Receptors originate from a woman in her thirties with acute or convalescent COVID-19.

The chain uses TRBV9 and TRBJ1-3; D uncertain. Germline CDR1 is SGDLS and CDR2 is YYNGEE. The length of the CDR3 is 17 residues. V lost 0 bases to trimming and J lost 0 bases, with 13 bases between them. CDR3 sequence: CASSVGARLNSGNTIYF. CDR3 sequence (DNA): TGTGCCAGCAGCGTAGGCGCACGGTTAAACTCTGGAAACACCATATATTTT.

The J gene is TRBJ2-7, the V gene TRBV11-2; a possible D gene is TRBD2 (5 bases). The length of the CDR3 is 17 residues. Germline lookup yields CDR1 SGHAT and CDR2 FQNNGV. The V and J ends lost 1 base and 5 bases respectively, with 21 bases between them. The CDR3 here is CASSLVVGIPLANEQYF. The CDR3 DNA reads TGTGCCAGCAGCTTAGTAGTCGGGATCCCTCTGGCCAACGAGCAGTACTTC.

V usage is TRBV19 and J usage is TRBJ2-6; no firm D call. The CDR3 totals 15 residues. Trimming removed 1 base from V and 2 bases from J, with 6 bases in between. Germline CDR1 is LNHDA and CDR2 is SQIVND (reference sequence). CDR3 region: CASSIGLAGANVLTF. The CDR3 coding sequence is TGTGCCAGTAGTATAGGCCTAGCTGGGGCCAACGTCCTGACTTTC.

The genes are TRBV18 and TRBJ2-7, with 8 bases matching TRBD2. CDR1 is KGHSH, CDR2 LQKENI, per germline. The V gene end was trimmed by 6 bases and the J gene end by 4 bases; junction bases not matched to a gene: 11. This CDR3 has 15 amino acids. The CDR3 protein is CASSRESGSQYEQYF. CDR3 DNA: TGTGCCAGCTCCCGGGAGAGCGGGAGTCAGTACGAGCAGTACTTC. Full variable domain (rest looked up from reference TRBV18 and TRBJ2-7): NAGVMQNPRHLVRRRGQEARLRCSPMKGHSHVYWYRQLPEEGLKFMVYLQKENIIDESGMPKERFSAEFPKEGPSILRIQQVVRGDSAAYFCASSRESGSQYEQYFGPGTRLTVT.

The chain uses TRBV11-2 and TRBJ1-1; 12 nucleotides match TRBD1. V lost 3 bases, J lost 6 bases, and 2 bases stayed unmatched. This CDR3 has 14 amino acids. Germline V gene lookup returns CDR1 SGHAT and CDR2 FQNNGV. The CDR3 coding sequence is TGTGCCAGCAGCTTGGGACAGGGGGCGTCTGAAGCTTTCTTT. It yields the protein CASSLGQGASEAFF.

The chain is built from TRBV27 and TRBJ2-6; TRBD1 is a possible D gene (5 bases). The CDR3 sequence is 15 residues long. CDR1 is MNHEY, CDR2 SMNVEV, per germline (reference sequence). V lost 2 bases to trimming and J lost 4 bases, with 9 bases between them. CDR3 nucleotides: TGTGCCAGCAGTTTACGACAGACCGGGGCCAACGTCCTGACTTTC. It translates to CASSLRQTGANVLTF.

The chain links TRBV19 to TRBJ1-3; 10 bases match TRBD1. The germline CDR1 and CDR2 sequences are LNHDA and SQIVND (reference sequence). J was trimmed by 0 bases and V by 7 bases; bases with no gene match: 3. This CDR3 is built from 15 residues. The CDR3 nucleotides read TGTGCCAGTACTCGGGACAGGGGCTCTGGAAACACCATATATTTT. Translating it yields CASTRDRGSGNTIYF.

This sequence joins TRBV4-1 and TRBJ2-7, with 11 bases lining up with TRBD2. Germline CDR1 MGHRA, CDR2 YSYEKL. J gave up 4 bases and V 4 bases, and 6 bases lay outside the gene matches. The CDR3 covers 15 residues. CDR3: CASSPRLAGSYEQYF. DNA of the CDR3: TGCGCCAGCAGCCCCCGACTAGCGGGAAGTTACGAGCAGTACTTC.

This chain links TRBV4-1 with TRBJ1-5, with 10 bases matching TRBD1. The junction had 5 bases not matched to a gene; V was cut back by 0 bases and J by 3 bases. From germline, CDR1 is MGHRA and CDR2 YSYEKL. The CDR3 spans 17 residues. Written as DNA, the CDR3 is TGCGCCAGCAGCCAAGATGGGACAGGGGCGTTCAATCAGCCCCAGCATTTT. This gives the protein CASSQDGTGAFNQPQHF.

Written as DNA, the CDR3 is TGCGCCAGCAGCGTACAGGGGGCCGAGCAGTACTTC. This encodes CASSVQGAEQYF. The chain uses TRBV5-1 and TRBJ2-7; TRBD1 matches at 9 bases. The V gene end was trimmed by 4 bases and the J gene end by 6 bases; junction bases not matched to a gene: 2. Germline V gives CDR1 SGHRS, CDR2 YFSETQ. This CDR3 is built from 12 residues.

V gene TRBV11-2 combines with J gene TRBJ2-5; 8 nucleotides line up with TRBD1. The J segment lost 3 bases and the V segment lost 3 bases, leaving 3 bases of the junction unmatched. There are 14 residues in the CDR3. The V gene's germline CDR1 is SGHAT and CDR2 FQNNGV. The CDR3 spells CASSFRGRKETQYF. CDR3 coding DNA: TGTGCCAGCAGCTTCAGGGGGCGGAAAGAGACCCAGTACTTC.

J is TRBJ2-7 and V is TRBV18, with 9 bases identical to TRBD1. J lost 7 bases, V lost 6 bases, and 4 bases had no gene match. CDR3 length equals 12 residues. Germline V gives CDR1 KGHSH, CDR2 LQKENI. This CDR3 reads CASSGQGWEQYF. As DNA, the CDR3 is TGTGCCAGCTCCGGACAGGGGTGGGAGCAGTACTTC.

The rearrangement uses TRBV9 and TRBJ2-7; 10 bases agree with TRBD2. Germline values: CDR1 SGDLS, CDR2 YYNGEE. The CDR3 consists of 15 residues. V lost 4 bases and J lost 2; bases outside the gene matches: 6. The CDR3 bases are TGTGCCAGCAGCACGCTAGCGGGAGTTGCCTACGAGCAGTACTTC. It codes for CASSTLAGVAYEQYF.

The chain combines TRBV4-3 with TRBJ2-7; D possibly corresponds to TRBD2 (6 bases). V was shortened by 0 bases and J by 7 bases, with 16 bases between the two germline ends. Germline values: CDR1 LGHNA, CDR2 YSLEER. The CDR3 is made up of 15 amino acids. The CDR3 spells CASSQDSGRAEEQYF. The DNA for the CDR3 is TGCGCCAGCAGCCAAGACAGCGGGCGCGCAGAAGAGCAGTACTTC.